This TCR beta chain was retrieved from a study of radiation and T cells in renal cell carcinoma. Looking at the study overall: Nephrectomy followed 15 Gy stereotactic body radiation by 4 weeks. Findings and caveats of the study: From baseline, blood top tumor clonotypes peaked at 2 weeks post-radiation.

The time point here: baseline pretreatment blood. Documented treatment: 15 Gy SBRT to primary tumor, nephrectomy 4 weeks later. Blood was sampled at baseline, 2 weeks and 4 weeks after SBRT. The assay was immunoSEQ multiplex PCR, and TCRdb's table has in-frame clones only and misses some. Of about 61,000 clones in the sample, 60% to 85% were seen once. The V and J ends lost 4 bases and 4 bases respectively, with 13 bases between them. CDR1 is SGHAT and CDR2 is FQNNGV in the germline V gene. The CDR3 is 14 amino acids. As to this clone: Its antigen is still unknown.

The sequence came from a man aged 60-69 years with renal cell carcinoma. The chain couples TRBV11-2 to TRBJ1-2; the D gene is possibly TRBD1 (5 bases). The sequenced sample was blood, obtained from a patient whose treatment included radiotherapy and nephrectomy. Here the CDR3 reads CASSSPRGRYGYTF. The CDR3 coding sequence is TGTGCCAGCAGCTCTCCCCGGGGCCGCTATGGCTACACCTTC.